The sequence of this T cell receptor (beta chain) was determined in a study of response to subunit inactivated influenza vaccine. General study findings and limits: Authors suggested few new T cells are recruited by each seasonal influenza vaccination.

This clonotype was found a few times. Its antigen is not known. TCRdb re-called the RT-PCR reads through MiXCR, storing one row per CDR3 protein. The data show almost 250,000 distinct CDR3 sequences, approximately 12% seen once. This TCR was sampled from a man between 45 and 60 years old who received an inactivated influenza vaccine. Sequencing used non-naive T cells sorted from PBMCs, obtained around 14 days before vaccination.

Here the CDR3 DNA reads TGTGCCAGCAGTGAAGGTGCATTCCTGGGGAACACTGAAGCTTTCTTT. This codes for CASSEGAFLGNTEAFF. The gene calls are TRBV2 and TRBJ1-1; unclear D gene. This CDR3 contains 16 residues. V gave up 1 base and J gave up 1 base, with 13 bases separating them. Germline V CDR1 and CDR2: SNHLY, FYNNEI.